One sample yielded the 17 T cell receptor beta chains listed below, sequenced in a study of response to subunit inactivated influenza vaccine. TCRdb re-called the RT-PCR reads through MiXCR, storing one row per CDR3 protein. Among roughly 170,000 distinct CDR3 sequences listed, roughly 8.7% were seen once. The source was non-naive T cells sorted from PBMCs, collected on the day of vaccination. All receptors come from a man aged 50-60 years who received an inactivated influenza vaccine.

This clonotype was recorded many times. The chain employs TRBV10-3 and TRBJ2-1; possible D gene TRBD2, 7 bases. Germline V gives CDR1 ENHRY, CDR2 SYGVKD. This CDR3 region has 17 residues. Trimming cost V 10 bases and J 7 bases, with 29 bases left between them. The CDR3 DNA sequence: TGTGCCACCCAGGTGTTGGTTGCTAGCGGAGGGGGGAATGAGCAGTTCTTC. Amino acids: CATQVLVASGGGNEQFF.

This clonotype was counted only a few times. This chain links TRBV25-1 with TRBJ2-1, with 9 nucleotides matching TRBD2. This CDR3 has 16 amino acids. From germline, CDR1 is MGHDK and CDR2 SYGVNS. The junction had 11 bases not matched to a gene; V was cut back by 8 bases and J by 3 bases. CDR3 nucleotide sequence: TGTGCCAGCCATAGCTATAGCGGGAGCAGCTACAATGAGCAGTTCTTC. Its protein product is CASHSYSGSSYNEQFF.

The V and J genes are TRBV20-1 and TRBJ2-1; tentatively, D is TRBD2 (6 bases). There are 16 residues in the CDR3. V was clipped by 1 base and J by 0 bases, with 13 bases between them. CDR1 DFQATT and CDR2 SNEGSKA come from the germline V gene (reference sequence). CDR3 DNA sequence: TGCAGTGCTAGAGGATCGGCGGGACGCTCCTACAATGAGCAGTTCTTC. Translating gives CSARGSAGRSYNEQFF.

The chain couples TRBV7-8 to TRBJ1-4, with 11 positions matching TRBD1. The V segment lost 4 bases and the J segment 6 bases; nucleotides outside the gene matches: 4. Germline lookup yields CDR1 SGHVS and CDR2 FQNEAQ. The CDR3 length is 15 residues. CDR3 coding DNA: TGTGCCAGCAGCTCAGGACAGGGGGCCCATGAAAAACTGTTTTTT. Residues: CASSSGQGAHEKLFF.

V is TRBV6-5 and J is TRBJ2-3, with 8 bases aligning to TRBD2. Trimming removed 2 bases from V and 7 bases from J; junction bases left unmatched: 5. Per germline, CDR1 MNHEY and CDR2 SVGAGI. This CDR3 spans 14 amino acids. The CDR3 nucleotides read TGTGCCAGCAGTTACCCCGGGACTAGTAATACGCAGTATTTT. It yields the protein CASSYPGTSNTQYF.

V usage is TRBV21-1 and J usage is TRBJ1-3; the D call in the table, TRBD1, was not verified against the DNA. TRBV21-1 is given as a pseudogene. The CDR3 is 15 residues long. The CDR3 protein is CATTKAGVSGNTIYF. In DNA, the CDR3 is TGTGCCACCACCAAAGCAGGGGTCTCTGGAAACACCATATATTTT.

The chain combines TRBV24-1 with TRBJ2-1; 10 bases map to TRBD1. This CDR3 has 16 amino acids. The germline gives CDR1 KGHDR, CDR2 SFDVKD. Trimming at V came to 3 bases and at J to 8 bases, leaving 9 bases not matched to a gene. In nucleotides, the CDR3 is TGTGCCACCAGTGATGGCTCCGGGACAGGGGTGGATGAGCAGTTCTTC. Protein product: CATSDGSGTGVDEQFF.

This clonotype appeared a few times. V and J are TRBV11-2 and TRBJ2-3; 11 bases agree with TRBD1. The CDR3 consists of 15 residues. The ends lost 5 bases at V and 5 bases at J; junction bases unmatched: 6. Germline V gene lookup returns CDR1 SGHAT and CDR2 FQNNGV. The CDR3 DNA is TGTGCCAGCAGCGGACAGGGGGCTCTTAGAGATACGCAGTATTTT. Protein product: CASSGQGALRDTQYF. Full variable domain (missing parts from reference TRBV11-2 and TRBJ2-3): EAGVAQSPRYKIIEKRQSVAFWCNPISGHATLYWYQQILGQGPKLLIQFQNNGVVDDSQLPKDRFSAERLKGVDSTLKIQPAKLEDSAVYLCASSGQGALRDTQYFGPGTRLTVL.

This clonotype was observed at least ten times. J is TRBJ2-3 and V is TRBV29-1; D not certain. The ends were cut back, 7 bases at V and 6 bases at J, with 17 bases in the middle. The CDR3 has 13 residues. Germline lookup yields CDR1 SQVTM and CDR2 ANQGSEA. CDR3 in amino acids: CSAGQRNFDTQYF. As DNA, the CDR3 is TGCAGCGCTGGGCAACGAAATTTTGATACGCAGTATTTT.

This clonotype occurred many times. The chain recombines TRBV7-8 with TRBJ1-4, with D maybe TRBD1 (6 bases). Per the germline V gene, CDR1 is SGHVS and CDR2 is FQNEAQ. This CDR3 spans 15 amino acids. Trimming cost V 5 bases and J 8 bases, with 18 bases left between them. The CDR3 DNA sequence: TGTGCCAGCAGCCCCAGAGGGGGTCGGGAGGAAAAACTGTTTTTT. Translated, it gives CASSPRGGREEKLFF.

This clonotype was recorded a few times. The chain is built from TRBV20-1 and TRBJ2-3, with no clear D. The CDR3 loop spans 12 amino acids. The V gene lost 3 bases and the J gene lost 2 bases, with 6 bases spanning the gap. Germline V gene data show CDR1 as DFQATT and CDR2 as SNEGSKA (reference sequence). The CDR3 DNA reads TGCAGTGCTAGCCCCCACACAGATACGCAGTATTTT. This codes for CSASPHTDTQYF.

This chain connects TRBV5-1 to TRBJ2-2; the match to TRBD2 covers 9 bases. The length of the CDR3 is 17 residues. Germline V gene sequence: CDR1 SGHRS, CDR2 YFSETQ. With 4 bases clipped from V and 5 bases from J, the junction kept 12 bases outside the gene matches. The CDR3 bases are TGCGCCAGCAGCCTCCTTACTAGCGGGTTGGGGACCGGGGAGCTGTTTTTT. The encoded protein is CASSLLTSGLGTGELFF. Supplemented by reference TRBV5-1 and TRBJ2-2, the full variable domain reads KAGVTQTPRYLIKTRGQQVTLSCSPISGHRSVSWYQQTPGQGLQFLFEYFSETQRNKGNFPGRFSGRQFSNSRSEMNVSTLELGDSALYLCASSLLTSGLGTGELFFGEGSRLTVL.

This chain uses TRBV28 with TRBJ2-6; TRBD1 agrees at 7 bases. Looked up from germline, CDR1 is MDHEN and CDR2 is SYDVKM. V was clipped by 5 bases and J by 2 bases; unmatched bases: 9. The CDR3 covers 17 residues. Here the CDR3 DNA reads TGTGCCAGCAGTCTGACAGGGTTCGGGCCTGGGGCCAACGTCCTGACTTTC. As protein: CASSLTGFGPGANVLTF.

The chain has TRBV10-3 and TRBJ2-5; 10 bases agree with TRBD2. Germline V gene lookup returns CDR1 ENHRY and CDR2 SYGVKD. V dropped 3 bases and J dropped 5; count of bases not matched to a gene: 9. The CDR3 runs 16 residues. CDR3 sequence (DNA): TGTGCCATCAGTGACGGAACTAGCGGGACGGGCGAGACCCAGTACTTC. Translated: CAISDGTSGTGETQYF.

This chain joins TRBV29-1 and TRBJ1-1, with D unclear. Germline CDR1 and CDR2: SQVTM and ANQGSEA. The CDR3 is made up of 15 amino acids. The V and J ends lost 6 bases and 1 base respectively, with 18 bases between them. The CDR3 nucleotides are TGCAGCGTATGGACTTCCAATTCCAGGAACACTGAAGCTTTCTTT. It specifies CSVWTSNSRNTEAFF.

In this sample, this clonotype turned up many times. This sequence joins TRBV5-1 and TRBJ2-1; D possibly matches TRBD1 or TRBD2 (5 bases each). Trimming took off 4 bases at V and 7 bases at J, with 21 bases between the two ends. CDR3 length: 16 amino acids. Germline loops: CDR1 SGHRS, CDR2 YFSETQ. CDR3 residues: CASSGGLATTGNEQFF. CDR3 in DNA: TGCGCCAGCAGCGGGGGATTGGCGACAACGGGGAATGAGCAGTTCTTC.

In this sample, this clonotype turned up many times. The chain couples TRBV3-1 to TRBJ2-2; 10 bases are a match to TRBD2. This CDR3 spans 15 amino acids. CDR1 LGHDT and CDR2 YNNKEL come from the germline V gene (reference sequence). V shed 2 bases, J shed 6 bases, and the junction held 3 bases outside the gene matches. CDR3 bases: TGTGCCAGCAGCCAAAACCTAGCGGGGGCCGGGGAGCTGTTTTTT. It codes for CASSQNLAGAGELFF.